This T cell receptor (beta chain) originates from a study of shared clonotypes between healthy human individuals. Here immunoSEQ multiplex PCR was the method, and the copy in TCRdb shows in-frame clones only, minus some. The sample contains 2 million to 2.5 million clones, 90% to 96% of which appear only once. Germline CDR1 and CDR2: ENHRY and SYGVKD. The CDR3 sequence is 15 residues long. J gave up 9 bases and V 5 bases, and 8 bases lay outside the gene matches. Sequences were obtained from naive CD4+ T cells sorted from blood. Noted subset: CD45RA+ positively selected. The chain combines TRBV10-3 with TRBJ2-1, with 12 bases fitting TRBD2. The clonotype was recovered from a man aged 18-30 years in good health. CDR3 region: CAISSQLAGGGEQFF. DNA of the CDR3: TGTGCCATCAGTTCTCAACTAGCGGGGGGAGGTGAGCAGTTCTTC.